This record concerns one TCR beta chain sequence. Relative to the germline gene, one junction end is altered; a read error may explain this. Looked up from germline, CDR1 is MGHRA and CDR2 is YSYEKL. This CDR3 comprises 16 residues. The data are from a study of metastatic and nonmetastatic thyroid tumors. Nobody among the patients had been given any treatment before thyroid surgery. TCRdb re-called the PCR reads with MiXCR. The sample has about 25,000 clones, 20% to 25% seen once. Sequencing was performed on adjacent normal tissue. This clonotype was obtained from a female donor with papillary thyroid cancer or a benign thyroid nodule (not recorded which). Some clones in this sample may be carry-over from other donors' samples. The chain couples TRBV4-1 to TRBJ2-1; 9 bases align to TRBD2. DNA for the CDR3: TGCGCCAGCAGCCAGGCAGGAGCGGGAGGCCACAATGATCAGTTCTTC. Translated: CASSQAGAGGHNDQFF.